Each of the 11 T cell receptor beta chains below was sequenced from the same sample in a study of T cells in Graves' hyperthyroidism and ophthalmopathy. Amplification of TCR beta CDR3 regions used RNA as the template. A first-round RT-PCR of the TCR CDR3 used the HTBI primer set. TCRdb used MiXCR to reprocess the multiplex PCR reads, holding one entry per CDR3 protein. The sample lists some 340,000 distinct CDR3 sequences, approximately 15% occurring once. The sequencing input was blood. All receptors derive from a woman aged 35 to 49 with Graves' ophthalmopathy.

Ten or more counts support this clonotype. The V call is TRBV29-1, the J call TRBJ1-2; 7 bases fit TRBD1. V was clipped by 7 bases and J by 3 bases; unmatched bases: 11. Germline V gene lookup returns CDR1 SQVTM and CDR2 ANQGSEA. The CDR3 spans 14 residues. Written as DNA, the CDR3 is TGCAGCGCCGACGGTGACAGGGAATACTATGGCTACACCTTC. Translating gives CSADGDREYYGYTF.

Notes on this clonotype: This may arise from a read error, as a much more abundant clone is one base away. The chain joins TRBV25-1 to TRBJ2-7; TRBD1 agrees at 7 bases. The V and J ends lost 3 bases and 2 bases, in that order; junction bases with no gene match: 7. This CDR3 has 15 residues. Looked up from germline, CDR1 is MGHDK and CDR2 is SYGVNS. CDR3 sequence reads: CASSDPGTATYEQYF. As DNA, the CDR3 is TGTGCCAGCAGTGACCCCGGGACAGCAACCTACGAGCAGTACTTC.

This clonotype was found many times. The chain carries TRBV6-1 and TRBJ2-7; D ambiguous. The germline V gene has CDR1 MNHNS and CDR2 SASEGT. V was pared by 6 bases and J by 1 base, with 13 bases between. CDR3 length: 14 residues. CDR3: CASSPDGDSYEQYF. DNA of the CDR3: TGTGCCAGCAGCCCTGATGGGGATTCCTACGAGCAGTACTTC.

The sample holds many counts of this clonotype. This chain uses TRBV28 with TRBJ2-5; weak D call: TRBD2 (6 bases). From germline, CDR1 is MDHEN and CDR2 SYDVKM. The CDR3 sequence is 17 residues long. V shed 2 bases and J shed 3 bases, with 19 bases lying between them. The CDR3 nucleotides are TGTGCCAGCAGTTTAGAAGTTCGCGGGACGCGGAAAGAGACCCAGTACTTC. This translates into CASSLEVRGTRKETQYF.

V usage is TRBV5-4 and J usage is TRBJ2-4; D unresolved. The CDR3 runs to 13 residues. Germline V lookup: CDR1 SGHNT, CDR2 YYREEE (reference sequence). V was shortened by 5 bases and J by 3 bases, with 9 bases between the two germline ends. CDR3 sequence (DNA): TGTGCCAGCAGTTGGGGTGGCAAAAACATTCAGTACTTC. This gives the protein CASSWGGKNIQYF.

This clonotype appeared many times. The rearrangement joins TRBV27 to TRBJ1-6; D ambiguous. The CDR3 spans 15 residues. V lost 2 bases and J 6 bases, leaving 11 bases between the germline ends. From germline, CDR1 is MNHEY and CDR2 SMNVEV (reference sequence). The CDR3 region is CASSLETSPNSPLHF. The DNA of the CDR3 is TGTGCCAGCAGTTTAGAGACAAGTCCTAATTCACCCCTCCACTTT.

At least ten counts were recorded for this clonotype. This rearrangement joins TRBV29-1 to TRBJ2-7, with 9 bases aligning to TRBD2. The V gene end was trimmed by 7 bases and the J gene end by 5 bases; junction bases not matched to a gene: 12. Looked up from germline, CDR1 is SQVTM and CDR2 is ANQGSEA. The CDR3 is 14 amino acids. The CDR3 DNA is TGCAGCGCAACCCGCGGGGGGGAGGTAGACGAGCAGTACTTC. Its protein product is CSATRGGEVDEQYF.

The chain links TRBV6-5 to TRBJ2-7; unclear D gene. The CDR3 is 14 residues long. The V and J ends lost 0 bases and 4 bases respectively, with 10 bases between them. From germline, CDR1 is MNHEY and CDR2 SVGAGI. The CDR3 DNA sequence: TGTGCCAGCAGTTACTCGTTTACTGGGTACGAGCAGTACTTC. This codes for CASSYSFTGYEQYF.

This clonotype came up many times. This chain uses TRBV28 with TRBJ2-3; 11 bases fit TRBD2. This CDR3 comprises 18 residues. Trimming cost V 8 bases and J 5 bases; bases outside gene matches: 18. Germline CDR1 and CDR2: MDHEN and SYDVKM. CDR3 coding DNA: TGTGCCAGCTTAAACCTGGGGATAGCGGGAGGGCCCGGAGATACGCAGTATTTT. Its protein product is CASLNLGIAGGPGDTQYF.

The sample holds many counts of this clonotype. The rearrangement uses TRBV6-2 or TRBV6-3 and TRBJ2-7; D might be TRBD2 (5 bases). V gave up 11 bases and J gave up 5 bases, with 13 bases separating them. The CDR3 length is 11 residues. Germline V gene data show CDR1 as MNHEY and CDR2 as SVGEGT. CDR3 sequence: CAHGRGNEQYF. CDR3 DNA sequence: TGTGCCCACGGACGGGGAAACGAGCAGTACTTC.

The chain carries TRBV7-2 and TRBJ1-3; unclear D gene. Looked up from germline, CDR1 is SGHTA and CDR2 is FQGNSA. The CDR3 covers 11 residues. Between the trimmed V and J ends, which lost 10 bases and 6 bases, there was a span of 10 bases. As DNA, the CDR3 is TGTGCCACCAAGAGTGTAAACACCATATATTTT. Translated: CATKSVNTIYF.